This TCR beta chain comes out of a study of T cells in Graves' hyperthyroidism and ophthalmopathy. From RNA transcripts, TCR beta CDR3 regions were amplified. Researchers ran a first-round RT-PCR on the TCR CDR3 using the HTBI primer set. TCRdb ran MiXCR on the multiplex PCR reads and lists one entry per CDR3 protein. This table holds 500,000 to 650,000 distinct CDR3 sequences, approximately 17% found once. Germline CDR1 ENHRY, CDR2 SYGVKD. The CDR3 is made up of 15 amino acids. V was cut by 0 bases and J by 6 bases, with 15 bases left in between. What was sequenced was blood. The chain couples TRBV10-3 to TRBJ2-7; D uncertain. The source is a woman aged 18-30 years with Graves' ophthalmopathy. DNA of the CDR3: TGTGCCATCAGTGAGTCGACGGGTTTTGGGCCCGAGCAGTACTTC. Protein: CAISESTGFGPEQYF.